This T cell receptor beta chain emerged from a study of siplizumab effects on memory and regulatory T cells. TCRdb's table, derived via immunoSEQ multiplex PCR, lists solely in-frame clones and lacks some. This sample has over 35,000 clones, with 89% found just once. Germline V gene lookup returns CDR1 SGHRS and CDR2 YFSETQ. The ends were cut back, 3 bases at V and 0 bases at J, with 6 bases in the middle. The CDR3 covers 14 residues. The J gene is TRBJ2-2, the V gene TRBV5-1, with D unclear. This receptor was obtained from a human donor in good health. The sample taken for sequencing was naive CD4+ T cells sorted from blood. As DNA, the CDR3 is TGCGCCAGCAGCTCACTCGCGAACACCGGGGAGCTGTTTTTT. Residues: CASSSLANTGELFF.